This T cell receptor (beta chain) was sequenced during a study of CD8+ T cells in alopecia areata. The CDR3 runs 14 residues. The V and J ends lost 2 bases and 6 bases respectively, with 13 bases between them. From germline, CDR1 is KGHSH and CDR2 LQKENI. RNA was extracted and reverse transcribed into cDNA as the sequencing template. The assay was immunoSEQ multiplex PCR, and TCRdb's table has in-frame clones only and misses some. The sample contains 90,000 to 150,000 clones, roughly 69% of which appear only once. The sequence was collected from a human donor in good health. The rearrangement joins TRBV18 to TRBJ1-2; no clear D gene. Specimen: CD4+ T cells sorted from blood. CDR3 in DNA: TGTGCCAGCTCACCATACGGGGATACGAATGGCTACACCTTC. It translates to CASSPYGDTNGYTF.